One T cell receptor beta chain is described in this entry. This specimen belongs to a study of T cells expressing NK-cell markers. Study information: The eight sequenced donors comprised seven who were HCMV-seropositive and one who was seronegative.

From the 5' RACE reads, TCRdb lists one entry per CDR3 protein and no DNA. The table for this sample gives about 460,000 distinct CDR3 sequences. Material: blood T cells: a sorted CD56 or NKG2C T cell subset, CD4+ or CD8+ T cells, or bulk PBMC T cells (not recorded which). The receptor was isolated from a woman in her forties or fifties in good health.

CDR3 sequence: CSARSGTQHTGELFF. The gene calls are TRBV20-1 and TRBJ2-2; lacking DNA, the TRBD1 call made by TCRdb goes unchecked. Per the germline V gene, CDR1 is DFQATT and CDR2 is SNEGSKA (reference sequence). There are 15 residues in the CDR3.